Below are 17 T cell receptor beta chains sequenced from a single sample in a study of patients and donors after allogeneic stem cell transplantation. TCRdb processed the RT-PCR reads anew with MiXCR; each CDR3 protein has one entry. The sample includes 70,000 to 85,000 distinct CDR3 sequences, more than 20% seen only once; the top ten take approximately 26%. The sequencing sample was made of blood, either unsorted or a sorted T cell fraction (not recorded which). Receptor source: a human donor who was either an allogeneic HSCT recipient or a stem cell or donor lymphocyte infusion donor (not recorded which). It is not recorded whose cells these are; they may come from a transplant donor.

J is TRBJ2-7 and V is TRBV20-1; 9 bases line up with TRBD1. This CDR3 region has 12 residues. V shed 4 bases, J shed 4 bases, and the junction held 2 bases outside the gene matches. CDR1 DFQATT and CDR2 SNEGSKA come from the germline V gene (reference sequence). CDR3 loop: CSAKDRGYEQYF. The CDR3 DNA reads TGCAGTGCTAAGGACAGGGGTTACGAGCAGTACTTC.

In DNA form, the CDR3 reads TGCAGTGCTAGAATAATTGGGGACGGCTCTGGAAACACCATATATTTT. It yields the protein CSARIIGDGSGNTIYF. This chain connects TRBV20-1 to TRBJ1-3, with a tentative D call TRBD1 (5 bases). Germline V gene lookup returns CDR1 DFQATT and CDR2 SNEGSKA (reference sequence). The CDR3 totals 16 residues. V was shortened by 2 bases and J by 0 bases, with 14 bases between the two germline ends.

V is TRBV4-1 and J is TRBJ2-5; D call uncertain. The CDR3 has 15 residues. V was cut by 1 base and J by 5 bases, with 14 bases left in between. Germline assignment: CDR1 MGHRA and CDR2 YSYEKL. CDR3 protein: CASSQVYGIDETQYF. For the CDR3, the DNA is TGCGCCAGCAGCCAAGTATACGGTATCGACGAGACCCAGTACTTC.

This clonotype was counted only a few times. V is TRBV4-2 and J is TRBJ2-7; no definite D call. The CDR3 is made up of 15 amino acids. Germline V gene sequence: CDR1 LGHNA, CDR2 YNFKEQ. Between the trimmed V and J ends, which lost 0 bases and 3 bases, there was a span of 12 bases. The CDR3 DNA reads TGTGCCAGCAGCCAAGATGCGCAGACGAACTACGAGCAGTACTTC. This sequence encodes CASSQDAQTNYEQYF.

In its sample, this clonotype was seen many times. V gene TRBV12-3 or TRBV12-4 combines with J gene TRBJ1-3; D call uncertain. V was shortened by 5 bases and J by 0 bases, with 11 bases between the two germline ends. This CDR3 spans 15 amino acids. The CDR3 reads CASSPPGSSGNTIYF. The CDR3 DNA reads TGTGCCAGCAGTCCCCCAGGTTCCTCTGGAAACACCATATATTTT.

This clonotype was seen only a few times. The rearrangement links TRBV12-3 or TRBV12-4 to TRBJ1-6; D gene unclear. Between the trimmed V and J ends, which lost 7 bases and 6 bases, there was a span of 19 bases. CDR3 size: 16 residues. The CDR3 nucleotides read TGTGCCAGCACCCTGGGAGGAGGGCCGTCTAATTCACCCCTCCACTTT. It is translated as CASTLGGGPSNSPLHF.

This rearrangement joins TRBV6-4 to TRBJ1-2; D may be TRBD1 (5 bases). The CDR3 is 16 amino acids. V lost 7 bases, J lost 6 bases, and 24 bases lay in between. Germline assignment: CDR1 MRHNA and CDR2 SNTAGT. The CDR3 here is CASTDRDEGLVDGYTF. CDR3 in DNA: TGTGCCAGCACGGACCGGGACGAAGGATTGGTTGATGGCTACACCTTC.

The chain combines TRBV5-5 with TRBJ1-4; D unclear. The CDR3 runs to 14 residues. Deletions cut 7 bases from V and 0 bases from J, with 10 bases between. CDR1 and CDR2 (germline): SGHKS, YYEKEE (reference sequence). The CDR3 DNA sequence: TGTGCCAGCGTCGGACTACCAACTAATGAAAAACTGTTTTTT. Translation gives CASVGLPTNEKLFF.

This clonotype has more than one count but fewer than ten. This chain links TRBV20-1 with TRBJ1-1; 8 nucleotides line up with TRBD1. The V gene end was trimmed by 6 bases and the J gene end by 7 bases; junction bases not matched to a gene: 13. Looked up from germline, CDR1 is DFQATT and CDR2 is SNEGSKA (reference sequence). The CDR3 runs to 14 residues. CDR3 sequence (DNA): TGCAGTGCCCTCCGGGACAGGAGTCCTAATGAAGCTTTCTTT. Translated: CSALRDRSPNEAFF.

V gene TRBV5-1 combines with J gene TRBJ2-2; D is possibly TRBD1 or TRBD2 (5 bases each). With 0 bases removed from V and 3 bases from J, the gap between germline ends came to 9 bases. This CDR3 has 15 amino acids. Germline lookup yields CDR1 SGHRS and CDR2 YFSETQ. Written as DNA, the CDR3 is TGCGCCAGCAGCTTGGGAGGGACGGACACCGGGGAGCTGTTTTTT. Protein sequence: CASSLGGTDTGELFF.

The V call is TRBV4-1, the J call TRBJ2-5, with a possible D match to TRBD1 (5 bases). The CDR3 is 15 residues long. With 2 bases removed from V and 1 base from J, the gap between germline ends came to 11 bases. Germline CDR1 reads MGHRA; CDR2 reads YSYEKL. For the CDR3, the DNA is TGCGCCAGCAGCCAATTTGGACAAATCCAAGAGACCCAGTACTTC. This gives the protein CASSQFGQIQETQYF.

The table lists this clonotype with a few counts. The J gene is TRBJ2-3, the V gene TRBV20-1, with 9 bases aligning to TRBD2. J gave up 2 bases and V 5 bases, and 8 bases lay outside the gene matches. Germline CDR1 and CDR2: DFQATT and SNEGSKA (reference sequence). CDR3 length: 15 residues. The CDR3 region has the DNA TGCAGTGCTTATGGCCTAGCGGGGTCCACAGATACGCAGTATTTT. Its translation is CSAYGLAGSTDTQYF.

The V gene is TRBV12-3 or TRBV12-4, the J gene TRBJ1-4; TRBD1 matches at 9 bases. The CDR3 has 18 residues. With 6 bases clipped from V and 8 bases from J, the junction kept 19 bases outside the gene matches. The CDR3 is CASRPRPGQGLFSEKLFF. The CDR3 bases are TGTGCCAGCAGGCCACGCCCGGGACAGGGCCTTTTTTCGGAAAAACTGTTTTTT.

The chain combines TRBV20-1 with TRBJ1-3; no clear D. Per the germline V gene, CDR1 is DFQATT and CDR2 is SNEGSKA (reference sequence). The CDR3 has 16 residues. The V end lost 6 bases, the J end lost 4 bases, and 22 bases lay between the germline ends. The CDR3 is CSARGLGSHFGNTIYF. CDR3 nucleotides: TGCAGTGCCCGAGGATTAGGCAGCCATTTCGGAAACACCATATATTTT.

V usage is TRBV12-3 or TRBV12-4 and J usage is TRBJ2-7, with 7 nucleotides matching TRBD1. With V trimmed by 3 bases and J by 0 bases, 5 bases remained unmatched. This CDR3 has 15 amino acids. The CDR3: CASSFARDSSYEQYF. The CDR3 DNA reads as TGTGCCAGCAGTTTCGCTCGGGACAGCTCCTACGAGCAGTACTTC.

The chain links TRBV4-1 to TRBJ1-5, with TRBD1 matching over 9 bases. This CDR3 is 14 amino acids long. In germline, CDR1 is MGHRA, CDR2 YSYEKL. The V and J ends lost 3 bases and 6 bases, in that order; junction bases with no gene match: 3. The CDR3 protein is CASSQGQGGQPQHF. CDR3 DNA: TGCGCCAGCAGCCAGGGACAGGGCGGTCAGCCCCAGCATTTT.

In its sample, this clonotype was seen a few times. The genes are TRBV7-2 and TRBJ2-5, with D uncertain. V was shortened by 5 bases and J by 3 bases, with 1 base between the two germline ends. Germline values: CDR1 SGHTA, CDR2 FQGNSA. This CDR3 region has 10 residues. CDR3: CASSEETQYF. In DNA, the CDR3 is TGTGCCAGCAGCGAAGAGACCCAGTACTTC. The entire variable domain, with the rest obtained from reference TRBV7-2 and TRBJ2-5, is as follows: GAGVSQSPSNKVTEKGKDVELRCDPISGHTALYWYRQSLGQGLEFLIYFQGNSAPDKSGLPSDRFSAERTGGSVSTLTIQRTQQEDSAVYLCASSEETQYFGPGTRLLVL.